Below, one T cell receptor beta chain is given with its context. Tumor tissue was taken before any definitive surgery or chemotherapy was given. This specimen comes from a study of high-grade serous ovarian cancer treatment subgroups. Whole-study context: Samples averaged approximately 15,000 reads and approximately 7,000 unique TCR beta rearrangements.

Profiled with immunoSEQ multiplex PCR; TCRdb holds only in-frame clones, not every one. The sample gives some 7,000 clones, around 79% of which show up once; approximately 4.8% is in the top ten. Germline V lookup: CDR1 SGHDT, CDR2 YYEEEE. Trimming pared 4 bases from V and 4 bases from J, leaving 14 bases between. This CDR3 spans 15 amino acids. The chain carries TRBV5-6 and TRBJ1-4, with a possible D match to TRBD1 (5 bases). The sequenced sample was tumor tissue. This clonotype was obtained from a human donor with high-grade serous ovarian cancer. The CDR3 spells CASSLRTGYNEKLFF. CDR3 sequence (DNA): TGTGCCAGCAGCCTTCGCACAGGCTATAATGAAAAACTGTTTTTT.